These 16 T cell receptor beta chains originate from one sample sequenced in a study of blood T cell repertoires in COVID-19. Data came from immunoSEQ multiplex PCR; TCRdb stores just in-frame clones and leaves some out. The sample shows some 280,000 clones, 75% to 90% of them seen only once. Sequencing was carried out using peripheral blood. The receptors here all came from a woman between 55 and 75 years old with acute or convalescent COVID-19.

The chain couples TRBV6-5 to TRBJ2-2, with 9 bases that match TRBD1. There are 13 residues in the CDR3. J gave up 6 bases and V 6 bases, and 2 bases lay outside the gene matches. CDR1 and CDR2 (germline): MNHEY, SVGAGI. DNA for the CDR3: TGTGCCAGCAGCGACAGGGGGTCCGGGGAGCTGTTTTTT. This sequence encodes CASSDRGSGELFF.

The chain carries TRBV27 and TRBJ2-1, with D perhaps matching TRBD2 (5 bases). With 5 bases removed from V and 6 bases from J, the gap between germline ends came to 5 bases. The length of the CDR3 is 11 residues. Germline V gives CDR1 MNHEY, CDR2 SMNVEV (reference sequence). CDR3 nucleotides: TGTGCCAGCAGTACTAGCAATGAGCAGTTCTTC. Residues: CASSTSNEQFF.

This clone is a singleton in its sample. V is TRBV6-1 and J is TRBJ1-5, with D unclear. The CDR3 contains 13 residues. The V end lost 0 bases, the J end lost 9 bases, and 9 bases lay between the germline ends. Germline lookup yields CDR1 MNHNS and CDR2 SASEGT. The CDR3 nucleotides are TGTGCCAGCAGTGAAGCCCCCCGGGGGCCCCAGCATTTT. Translating gives CASSEAPRGPQHF.

The chain uses TRBV5-6 and TRBJ2-7; D is unclear. This CDR3 is built from 13 residues. CDR1 is SGHDT, CDR2 YYEEEE, per germline. Trimming stripped 2 bases from V and 0 bases from J, with 6 bases between. The CDR3 here is CASSFPGSYEQYF. The DNA for the CDR3 is TGTGCCAGCAGCTTCCCAGGCTCCTACGAGCAGTACTTC.

The chain couples TRBV5-6 to TRBJ2-3; 10 bases align to TRBD2. CDR1 is SGHDT, CDR2 YYEEEE, per germline. The CDR3 is made up of 15 amino acids. Trimming cost V 3 bases and J 2 bases; bases outside gene matches: 3. The CDR3 DNA sequence: TGTGCCAGCAGCTCCCTAGCGGGGGCCACAGATACGCAGTATTTT. Its translation: CASSSLAGATDTQYF.

The chain carries TRBV25-1 and TRBJ1-1; D might be TRBD1 (5 bases). Germline V gives CDR1 MGHDK, CDR2 SYGVNS. V was clipped by 4 bases and J by 1 base, with 13 bases between them. The length of the CDR3 is 15 residues. The CDR3 bases are TGTGCCAGCAGTGCTCCGGGGGGAGCGAACACTGAAGCTTTCTTT. Amino acids: CASSAPGGANTEAFF.

This clone is a singleton in its sample. The chain employs TRBV11-2 and TRBJ1-3; D is undetermined. The germline gives CDR1 SGHAT, CDR2 FQNNGV. V was clipped by 3 bases and J by 0 bases, with 9 bases between them. The CDR3 consists of 15 residues. The CDR3 sequence: CASSFGFSSGNTIYF. In DNA, the CDR3 is TGTGCCAGCAGCTTCGGGTTTAGCTCTGGAAACACCATATATTTT.

The count of this clone is one. V usage is TRBV7-2 and J usage is TRBJ2-3; a weak D match, TRBD1 (6 bases). Between the trimmed V and J ends, which lost 5 bases and 2 bases, there was a span of 17 bases. CDR1 and CDR2 from the germline V gene are SGHTA and FQGNSA. This CDR3 region has 16 residues. CDR3 in DNA: TGTGCCAGCAGCCTTGGACAGTCCCAGAACACAGATACGCAGTATTTT. It codes for CASSLGQSQNTDTQYF. The variable domain in full, with the rest retrieved from reference TRBV7-2 and TRBJ2-3, is GAGVSQSPSNKVTEKGKDVELRCDPISGHTALYWYRQSLGQGLEFLIYFQGNSAPDKSGLPSDRFSAERTGGSVSTLTIQRTQQEDSAVYLCASSLGQSQNTDTQYFGPGTRLTVL.

The chain employs TRBV7-2 and TRBJ1-5, with TRBD1 matching over 7 bases. CDR1 SGHTA and CDR2 FQGNSA come from the germline V gene. The CDR3 has 13 amino acids. V shed 1 base, J shed 9 bases, and the junction held 3 bases outside the gene matches. The CDR3: CASSLVGGRPQHF. The DNA of the CDR3 is TGTGCCAGCAGCTTAGTAGGGGGCCGGCCCCAGCATTTT.

The chain employs TRBV2 and TRBJ1-6; 7 positions match TRBD1. CDR1 is SNHLY, CDR2 FYNNEI, per germline. This CDR3 region has 13 residues. The V segment lost 6 bases and the J segment 7 bases; nucleotides outside the gene matches: 3. CDR3 sequence reads: CASRRDRNSPLHF. In DNA form, the CDR3 reads TGTGCCAGCAGAAGGGACAGAAATTCACCCCTCCACTTT.

The gene calls are TRBV7-2 and TRBJ2-1; D perhaps matches TRBD2 (5 bases). V shed 1 base and J shed 8 bases, with 18 bases lying between them. Per the germline V gene, CDR1 is SGHTA and CDR2 is FQGNSA. This CDR3 comprises 16 residues. CDR3 protein: CASSLGPGIFPDEQFF. The DNA for the CDR3 is TGTGCCAGCAGCTTAGGTCCCGGGATTTTCCCTGATGAGCAGTTCTTC.

The chain carries TRBV27 and TRBJ1-5; D possibly corresponds to TRBD1 (6 bases). V lost 1 base and J lost 5, with 21 bases in between. This CDR3 has 18 residues. Germline V gene data show CDR1 as MNHEY and CDR2 as SMNVEV (reference sequence). CDR3 amino acids: CASSLLGHPGKDDQPQHF. Written as DNA, the CDR3 is TGTGCCAGCAGTTTATTGGGACACCCAGGAAAAGATGATCAGCCCCAGCATTTT.

This chain uses TRBV9 with TRBJ1-1; tentatively, D is TRBD1 (5 bases). The germline V and J ends were trimmed by 7 bases and 1 base, with 8 bases remaining between them. Germline V gene data show CDR1 as SGDLS and CDR2 as YYNGEE. The CDR3 has 12 residues. The CDR3 sequence is CASRGKNTEAFF. In nucleotides, the CDR3 is TGTGCCAGCCGGGGGAAGAACACTGAAGCTTTCTTT.

V usage is TRBV7-2 and J usage is TRBJ1-3; TRBD1 matches at 9 bases. There are 16 residues in the CDR3. The germline gives CDR1 SGHTA, CDR2 FQGNSA. Unmatched junction bases numbered 9, after V lost 3 bases and J lost 6 bases. This CDR3 is CASSFATGGRVNTIYF. In DNA, the CDR3 is TGTGCCAGCAGCTTTGCCACAGGGGGCAGGGTAAACACCATATATTTT.

The V gene is TRBV29-1, the J gene TRBJ2-1, with 13 positions matching TRBD2. CDR1 and CDR2 (germline): SQVTM, ANQGSEA. Trimming at V came to 6 bases and at J to 9 bases, leaving 11 bases not matched to a gene. The CDR3 runs 15 residues. The CDR3 DNA reads TGCAGCGTCGTAGCCGGGACTAGCGGGACCCGTGAGCAGTTCTTC. It specifies CSVVAGTSGTREQFF.

The chain combines TRBV11-1 with TRBJ2-7, with TRBD2 matching over 14 bases. CDR1 is SGHAT and CDR2 is FQDESV in the germline V gene (reference sequence). The trim removed 5 bases at V and 5 bases at J, leaving 8 bases unmatched. This CDR3 is built from 16 residues. The chain's CDR3 is CASSPVGLAGGHEQYF. The DNA of the CDR3 is TGTGCCAGCAGCCCGGTCGGACTAGCGGGAGGACACGAGCAGTACTTC.